This T cell receptor (beta chain) was recovered during a study of shared clonotypes between healthy human individuals. Trimming removed 5 bases at V and 6 bases at J, with 17 bases between. The germline V gene encodes CDR1 SEHNR and CDR2 FQNEAQ (reference sequence). This CDR3 comprises 14 residues. This table comes from immunoSEQ multiplex PCR, and its TCRdb copy is limited to in-frame clones, with some not included. Of some 1 million clones listed, roughly 75% were seen once; the top ten hold around 1.4%. This sequence was found in a man between 18 and 29 years old in good health. This chain joins TRBV7-9 and TRBJ2-7, with TRBD2 as a possible D gene (6 bases). Sequenced input: memory CD4+ T cells sorted from blood. Subset denoted: CD45RA-negative fraction. The CDR3 coding sequence is TGTGCCAGCAGCCCAGGGACTGGGTCCCGCGAGCAGTACTTC. Translation: CASSPGTGSREQYF.